The 25 T cell receptor beta chains below all came from one sample that was sequenced in a study of blood T cell repertoires in COVID-19. This table comes from immunoSEQ multiplex PCR, and its TCRdb copy is limited to in-frame clones, with some not included. The data show 87,000 or so clones, roughly 84% seen once. The sequencing sample was made of peripheral blood. These receptors were obtained from a woman of 80 years or more in a cohort sampled during active or convalescent COVID-19.

The V gene is TRBV11-2, the J gene TRBJ2-3, with D unclear. Germline lookup yields CDR1 SGHAT and CDR2 FQNNGV. This CDR3 is 13 amino acids long. V was pared by 6 bases and J by 0 bases, with 7 bases between. The CDR3 nucleotides are TGTGCCAGCAGTCACTATAGCACAGATACGCAGTATTTT. This codes for CASSHYSTDTQYF.

V and J are TRBV30 and TRBJ2-5; D is undetermined. The CDR3 sequence is 12 residues long. Germline CDR1 GTSNPN, CDR2 SVGIG (reference sequence). V lost 1 base and J lost 3, with 6 bases in between. CDR3 in DNA: TGTGCCTGGAGTGGAGTGGAAGAGACCCAGTACTTC. It encodes CAWSGVEETQYF.

CDR3 residues: CASSQGRGVSEQYF. In nucleotides, the CDR3 is TGTGCCAGCAGCCAAGGACGGGGGGTTTCCGAGCAGTACTTC. The genes are TRBV4-2 and TRBJ2-7, with 7 bases that match TRBD2. CDR1 is LGHNA, CDR2 YNFKEQ, per germline. The CDR3 extends over 14 amino acids. Trimming removed 1 base from V and 6 bases from J; junction bases left unmatched: 6.

This chain connects TRBV9 to TRBJ1-1; no clear D gene. There are 13 residues in the CDR3. V dropped 0 bases and J dropped 3 bases, with 6 bases sitting between them. Germline CDR1 is SGDLS and CDR2 is YYNGEE. CDR3 in amino acids: CASSVAVDTEAFF. The CDR3 DNA reads TGTGCCAGCAGCGTAGCTGTCGACACTGAAGCTTTCTTT.

The rearrangement links TRBV7-2 to TRBJ1-1; possible D gene TRBD1, 5 bases. Trimming took 2 bases from V and 0 from J, leaving 10 bases between them. The CDR3 has 15 residues. Per germline, CDR1 SGHTA and CDR2 FQGNSA. This CDR3 is CASSLFAGMNTEAFF. CDR3 in DNA: TGTGCCAGCAGCTTATTCGCAGGGATGAACACTGAAGCTTTCTTT.

The genes are TRBV9 and TRBJ1-2; no clear D. Trimming took 0 bases from V and 6 from J, leaving 12 bases between them. Germline V gives CDR1 SGDLS, CDR2 YYNGEE. The CDR3 covers 14 residues. CDR3 sequence (DNA): TGTGCCAGCAGCGTAGACCCTTTGGCAAATGGCTACACCTTC. Its translation is CASSVDPLANGYTF.

V gene TRBV9 combines with J gene TRBJ2-2; TRBD2 aligns across 8 bases. CDR1 is SGDLS and CDR2 is YYNGEE in the germline V gene. The length of the CDR3 is 15 residues. J lost 1 base, V lost 2 bases, and 1 base had no gene match. The CDR3 nucleotides read TGTGCCAGCAGCGTTACTAGCGGGAACACCGGGGAGCTGTTTTTT. Protein sequence: CASSVTSGNTGELFF.

V and J are TRBV10-1 and TRBJ2-5, with 7 bases that match TRBD2. Germline lookup yields CDR1 WNHNN and CDR2 SYGVQD (reference sequence). Trimming cost V 4 bases and J 1 base; bases outside gene matches: 3. This CDR3 is 14 amino acids long. The CDR3, as DNA: TGCGCCAGCAGTGGGGCTAGCGGCCAAGAGACCCAGTACTTC. This translates into CASSGASGQETQYF.

The J gene is TRBJ2-1, the V gene TRBV2; the D gene is possibly TRBD1 (5 bases). Trimming took 5 bases from V and 1 from J, leaving 6 bases between them. The CDR3 runs to 13 residues. CDR1 is SNHLY and CDR2 is FYNNEI in the germline V gene. CDR3 DNA sequence: TGTGCCAGCAGTAAGGGGTCCTACAATGAGCAGTTCTTC. Translation gives CASSKGSYNEQFF.

This clone was counted a single time. V usage is TRBV6-4 and J usage is TRBJ1-1; 7 bases are shared with TRBD1. V gave up 3 bases and J gave up 4 bases; unmatched junction bases: 2. The CDR3 sequence is 13 residues long. Looked up from germline, CDR1 is MRHNA and CDR2 is SNTAGT. The chain's CDR3 is CASSEGQSTEAFF. The CDR3 DNA follows: TGTGCCAGCAGTGAGGGACAGAGCACTGAAGCTTTCTTT.

This clone was seen once. The J gene is TRBJ1-1, the V gene TRBV2; weak D call: TRBD1 (6 bases). CDR3 length: 14 amino acids. The germline V gene has CDR1 SNHLY and CDR2 FYNNEI. Trimming removed 8 bases from V and 5 bases from J, with 18 bases in between. In DNA, the CDR3 is TGTGCCAGCGGAACAGGGTTGTCTGGGACTGAAGCTTTCTTT. This encodes CASGTGLSGTEAFF.

The CDR3 nucleotides are TGTGCCAGCAGCTTAATGCCAGGGGGATTAACTGAAGCTTTCTTT. Its protein is CASSLMPGGLTEAFF. The V call is TRBV7-9, the J call TRBJ1-1; 7 bases are a match to TRBD1. Germline trimming cut 2 bases from V and 5 bases from J; bases unmatched to any gene: 8. This CDR3 has 15 amino acids. Germline V gene sequence: CDR1 SEHNR, CDR2 FQNEAQ (reference sequence).

The chain is built from TRBV28 and TRBJ2-3, with 7 positions matching TRBD1. The CDR3 loop spans 14 amino acids. Germline CDR1 MDHEN, CDR2 SYDVKM. V was clipped by 5 bases and J by 8 bases; unmatched bases: 10. The CDR3 region is CASSPTDRVATQYF. In DNA, the CDR3 is TGTGCCAGCAGTCCAACCGACAGGGTAGCTACGCAGTATTTT.

The V gene is TRBV11-3, the J gene TRBJ1-4; D is unresolved. CDR1 SGHNT and CDR2 YENEEA come from the germline V gene. The CDR3 is made up of 16 amino acids. V shed 1 base and J shed 5 bases, with 14 bases lying between them. In DNA form, the CDR3 reads TGTGCCAGCAGCTTAGGTATAGGAGCCCAAAATGAAAAACTGTTTTTT. Protein product: CASSLGIGAQNEKLFF.

The gene calls are TRBV12-2 and TRBJ2-7; the D call in the table, TRBD1, was not verified against the DNA. TRBV12-2 is given as a pseudogene. There are 15 residues in the CDR3. The chain's CDR3 is CASRLEQGSSYEQYV. The CDR3 nucleotides read TGTGCAAGTCGCTTAGAACAGGGGAGCTCCTACGAGCAGTACGTC.

The chain combines TRBV5-6 with TRBJ1-2, with 9 positions matching TRBD1. The CDR3 loop spans 15 amino acids. Germline lookup yields CDR1 SGHDT and CDR2 YYEEEE. V dropped 1 base and J dropped 7; count of bases not matched to a gene: 8. In DNA form, the CDR3 reads TGTGCCAGCAGCTTGCCCGGGACAGGGTATAGTGGCTACACCTTC. This encodes CASSLPGTGYSGYTF.

The V gene is TRBV3-1 (or the pseudogene TRBV3-2), the J gene TRBJ2-2; D perhaps matches TRBD1 (5 bases). CDR3 length: 14 amino acids. Germline values: CDR1 LGHDT, CDR2 YNNKEL (reference sequence). Trimming cost V 4 bases and J 5 bases, with 11 bases left between them. The CDR3 loop reads CASSRTGGTGELFF. CDR3 coding DNA: TGTGCCAGCAGCCGAACAGGTGGAACCGGGGAGCTGTTTTTT.

This clone came up once. The chain is built from TRBV27 and TRBJ1-2; TRBD1 agrees at 7 bases. Germline-derived CDR1 and CDR2 are MNHEY and SMNVEV (reference sequence). V dropped 6 bases and J dropped 3; count of bases not matched to a gene: 7. The CDR3 extends over 14 amino acids. CDR3 sequence (DNA): TGTGCCAGCAGAAGCACGACAGGGTACTATGGCTACACCTTC. Translating it yields CASRSTTGYYGYTF.

This clone has just one count. The V and J genes are TRBV10-3 and TRBJ1-1; D gene unclear. The germline V gene has CDR1 ENHRY and CDR2 SYGVKD. V lost 6 bases, J lost 6 bases, and 14 bases lay in between. The CDR3 has 13 residues. In nucleotides, the CDR3 is TGTGCCATCAGGGAGACACCCAATGCTGAAGCTTTCTTT. Translated, it gives CAIRETPNAEAFF.

The chain is built from TRBV29-1 and TRBJ1-1; D uncertain. CDR1 is SQVTM and CDR2 is ANQGSEA in the germline V gene. Trimming took 0 bases from V and 10 from J, leaving 15 bases between them. This CDR3 contains 13 residues. The CDR3 nucleotides are TGCAGCGTTGAAGATCTTACCCCTCGAGGAGCTTTCTTT. Protein: CSVEDLTPRGAFF.

The chain carries TRBV10-3 and TRBJ1-3, with D unresolved. Trimming shortened V by 2 bases and J by 0 bases, and 17 bases separated the two germline ends. CDR1 and CDR2 from the germline V gene are ENHRY and SYGVKD. This CDR3 has 18 amino acids. In DNA, the CDR3 is TGTGCCATCAGTGAGCCAACGCCACCGGGATCCTCTGGAAACACCATATATTTT. As protein: CAISEPTPPGSSGNTIYF.

This chain links TRBV5-1 with TRBJ1-1; D call uncertain. Trimming removed 5 bases at V and 1 base at J, with 3 bases between. This CDR3 is 11 amino acids long. CDR1 is SGHRS and CDR2 is YFSETQ in the germline V gene. CDR3 DNA: TGCGCCAGCAGGGCGAACACTGAAGCTTTCTTT. Encoded protein: CASRANTEAFF.

This chain uses TRBV10-3 with TRBJ1-1, with 11 bases lining up with TRBD1. The length of the CDR3 is 15 residues. The germline CDR1 and CDR2 sequences are ENHRY and SYGVKD. Trimming at V came to 5 bases and at J to 1 base, leaving 3 bases not matched to a gene. The CDR3 region is CAISPGTGGNTEAFF. For the CDR3, the DNA is TGTGCCATCAGTCCCGGGACAGGGGGGAACACTGAAGCTTTCTTT.

This clone was seen just once. The V call is TRBV6-4, the J call TRBJ2-1; possibly TRBD2 for D (6 bases). This CDR3 has 16 residues. Trimming took 3 bases from V and 2 from J, leaving 14 bases between them. Germline-derived CDR1 and CDR2 are MRHNA and SNTAGT. CDR3 loop: CASSDLGTRTYNEQFF. CDR3 in DNA: TGTGCCAGCAGTGATCTAGGGACTCGGACCTACAATGAGCAGTTCTTC.

This clone was counted once. The rearrangement links TRBV7-9 to TRBJ1-2; 9 positions match TRBD1. There are 15 residues in the CDR3. After removal of 6 bases from V and 6 bases from J, the junction contained 11 bases not matched to a gene. Germline V gene lookup returns CDR1 SEHNR and CDR2 FQNEAQ (reference sequence). The CDR3 sequence: CASRGLQGAKDGYTF. In nucleotides, the CDR3 is TGTGCCAGCAGGGGTTTACAGGGGGCCAAAGATGGCTACACCTTC.